This entry lists 26 T cell receptor beta chains sequenced from one sample in a study of beta chain features in type 1 diabetes. TCRB transcripts that were expressed got sequenced, as all of the isolated RNA had been reverse transcribed. Generated by immunoSEQ multiplex PCR, the TCRdb table keeps only in-frame clones and is missing some. Found here are 450,000 to 550,000 clones, 30% of them singletons; the top ten hold around 0.065%. Sample: naive CD4+ T cells from blood. These receptors were obtained from a man younger than 35 in good health.

The chain uses TRBV18 and TRBJ2-5, with no clear D. In germline, CDR1 is KGHSH, CDR2 LQKENI. The V and J ends lost 0 bases and 5 bases respectively, with 13 bases between them. This CDR3 has 15 amino acids. The CDR3 here is CASSPPELSVETQYF. In DNA, the CDR3 is TGTGCCAGCTCACCACCGGAACTCAGCGTGGAGACCCAGTACTTC. Based on the CDR3 plus reference TRBV18 and TRBJ2-5, the full variable domain is NAGVMQNPRHLVRRRGQEARLRCSPMKGHSHVYWYRQLPEEGLKFMVYLQKENIIDESGMPKERFSAEFPKEGPSILRIQQVVRGDSAAYFCASSPPELSVETQYFGPGTRLLVL.

The chain links TRBV29-1 to TRBJ1-5, with a weak D call TRBD1 (6 bases). V gave up 6 bases and J gave up 2 bases, with 14 bases separating them. This CDR3 contains 14 residues. CDR1 and CDR2 (germline): SQVTM, ANQGSEA. DNA for the CDR3: TGCAGCGTCGGAGGGGGATCTGGCAATCAGCCCCAGCATTTT. Protein sequence: CSVGGGSGNQPQHF.

This chain connects TRBV29-1 to TRBJ1-3; D is unclear. Germline V gene lookup returns CDR1 SQVTM and CDR2 ANQGSEA. Trimming removed 5 bases at V and 0 bases at J, with 8 bases between. The CDR3 totals 13 residues. CDR3 nucleotides: TGCAGCGTTCCCGGCCCCTCTGGAAACACCATATATTTT. Its protein is CSVPGPSGNTIYF.

This clone was counted a few times. The genes are TRBV29-1 and TRBJ2-7, with 10 bases identical to TRBD1. Germline CDR1 SQVTM, CDR2 ANQGSEA. Losses at the gene ends were 6 bases for V and 5 bases for J; bases not matched to a gene: 4. The CDR3 has 12 amino acids. CDR3 DNA: TGCAGCGTCCGACAGGGGGCTCACGAGCAGTACTTC. Protein: CSVRQGAHEQYF.

This chain joins TRBV9 and TRBJ2-1; perhaps TRBD2 as D (5 bases). Germline values: CDR1 SGDLS, CDR2 YYNGEE. V shed 2 bases and J shed 7 bases, with 13 bases lying between them. There are 14 residues in the CDR3. This CDR3 reads CASSVRATLNEQFF. The CDR3 nucleotides read TGTGCCAGCAGCGTGAGGGCTACTTTAAATGAGCAGTTCTTC.

This clone turned up a few times. The gene calls are TRBV4-2 and TRBJ2-1, with D uncertain. The CDR3 is made up of 15 amino acids. V lost 0 bases and J 13 bases, leaving 19 bases between the germline ends. Germline V CDR1 and CDR2: LGHNA, YNFKEQ. Here the CDR3 reads CASSQEETREPQQFF. In DNA form, the CDR3 reads TGTGCCAGCAGCCAAGAAGAGACCAGAGAGCCTCAACAGTTCTTC.

This clone was picked up a small number of times. J is TRBJ2-1 and V is TRBV19; D is undetermined. V was trimmed by 4 bases and J by 5 bases, leaving 9 bases between them. Germline lookup yields CDR1 LNHDA and CDR2 SQIVND (reference sequence). The CDR3 contains 13 residues. The CDR3 here is CASSTELNNEQFF. CDR3 coding DNA: TGTGCCAGTAGTACGGAACTGAACAATGAGCAGTTCTTC.

V usage is TRBV5-1 and J usage is TRBJ2-5, with D perhaps matching TRBD2 (6 bases). Deletions cut 4 bases from V and 7 bases from J, with 17 bases between. The germline gives CDR1 SGHRS, CDR2 YFSETQ. The CDR3 runs to 14 residues. The CDR3 is CASSTGTLFGTQYF. In DNA, the CDR3 is TGCGCCAGCAGCACCGGGACTCTCTTCGGGACCCAGTACTTC.

The chain links TRBV7-9 to TRBJ1-1; D perhaps matches TRBD1 (5 bases). Trimming took off 1 base at V and 5 bases at J, with 11 bases between the two ends. CDR3 length equals 14 residues. CDR1 and CDR2 (germline): SEHNR, FQNEAQ (reference sequence). Written as DNA, the CDR3 is TGTGCCAGCAGCTTAGGAGGGGCCAGGACTGAAGCTTTCTTT. Amino acids: CASSLGGARTEAFF.

The V gene is TRBV23-1, the J gene TRBJ1-1; TRBD1 might be the D (5 bases). TRBV23-1 is classed as an ORF, of uncertain function. Trimming cost V 2 bases and J 1 base, with 11 bases left between them. This CDR3 is 15 amino acids long. CDR3 sequence reads: CASSQGPGQNTEAFF. In DNA, the CDR3 is TGCGCCAGCAGTCAAGGGCCGGGGCAGAACACTGAAGCTTTCTTT.

The chain links TRBV6-6 to TRBJ2-1; no clear D. Germline assignment: CDR1 MNHNY and CDR2 SVGAGI (reference sequence). The CDR3 length is 11 residues. V was shortened by 7 bases and J by 4 bases, with 5 bases between the two germline ends. The DNA for the CDR3 is TGTGCCAGCACCGGATACAATGAGCAGTTCTTC. Translating gives CASTGYNEQFF.

V usage is TRBV5-1 and J usage is TRBJ2-1; TRBD2 agrees at 12 bases. CDR1 and CDR2 from the germline V gene are SGHRS and YFSETQ. CDR3 length: 14 amino acids. After removal of 8 bases from V and 7 bases from J, the junction contained 7 bases not matched to a gene. For the CDR3, the DNA is TGCGCCAGTCTAGCGGGAGGGCCCAGGAATGAGCAGTTCTTC. Its translation: CASLAGGPRNEQFF.

CDR3 amino acids: CAWSGRGLYGNQPQHF. The CDR3 nucleotides are TGTGCCTGGAGTGGCAGGGGGCTGTATGGCAATCAGCCCCAGCATTTT. The chain recombines TRBV30 with TRBJ1-5; 8 bases line up with TRBD1. Germline CDR1 is GTSNPN and CDR2 is SVGIG (reference sequence). Trimming removed 1 base from V and 2 bases from J; junction bases left unmatched: 7. The CDR3 contains 16 residues. Based on the CDR3 plus reference TRBV30 and TRBJ1-5, the full variable domain is SQTIHQWPATLVQPVGSPLSLECTVEGTSNPNLYWYRQAAGRGLQLLFYSVGIGQISSEVPQNLSASRPQDRQFILSSKKLLLSDSGFYLCAWSGRGLYGNQPQHFGDGTRLSIL.

The chain combines TRBV5-1 with TRBJ2-1; 7 bases match TRBD2. The V gene end was trimmed by 2 bases and the J gene end by 3 bases; junction bases not matched to a gene: 5. The CDR3 totals 15 residues. The V gene's germline CDR1 is SGHRS and CDR2 YFSETQ. The CDR3 protein is CASSFIASGYNEQFF. CDR3 nucleotides: TGCGCCAGCAGCTTTATAGCTAGCGGCTACAATGAGCAGTTCTTC.

The rearrangement links TRBV18 to TRBJ2-5, with D unclear. In germline, CDR1 is KGHSH, CDR2 LQKENI. The CDR3 is 13 amino acids. V lost 6 bases, J lost 2 bases, and 10 bases lay in between. The CDR3 region is CASSPLEQETQYF. CDR3 sequence (DNA): TGTGCCAGCTCCCCTCTGGAACAAGAGACCCAGTACTTC. The full variable domain, in which reference TRBV18 and TRBJ2-5 provide the parts outside the CDR3, is NAGVMQNPRHLVRRRGQEARLRCSPMKGHSHVYWYRQLPEEGLKFMVYLQKENIIDESGMPKERFSAEFPKEGPSILRIQQVVRGDSAAYFCASSPLEQETQYFGPGTRLLVL.

The chain uses TRBV4-3 and TRBJ1-5, with D maybe TRBD1 (5 bases). Germline lookup yields CDR1 LGHNA and CDR2 YSLEER. The CDR3 totals 15 residues. V was clipped by 0 bases and J by 7 bases, with 13 bases between them. The CDR3 region has the DNA TGCGCCAGCAGCCAAGATGGGGCAGAGGACCAGCCCCAGCATTTT. Translated: CASSQDGAEDQPQHF.

This chain connects TRBV18 to TRBJ2-7; D may be TRBD1 (6 bases). Looked up from germline, CDR1 is KGHSH and CDR2 is LQKENI. V shed 3 bases and J shed 3 bases, with 9 bases lying between them. The CDR3 is 13 residues long. The CDR3 sequence: CASSPIQGYEQYF. DNA of the CDR3: TGTGCCAGCTCACCGATACAGGGCTACGAGCAGTACTTC.

This chain uses TRBV29-1 with TRBJ2-1; maybe TRBD2 (6 bases). The CDR3 sequence is 14 residues long. The V end was cut by 4 bases, the J end by 6 bases, with 16 bases between. The germline gives CDR1 SQVTM, CDR2 ANQGSEA. The CDR3 nucleotides are TGCAGCGTTGTCGGGCGGGATCCTAGCAATGAGCAGTTCTTC. Translating it yields CSVVGRDPSNEQFF.

In this sample, this clone turned up a few times. V is TRBV29-1 and J is TRBJ2-5, with 8 positions matching TRBD1. The germline V gene encodes CDR1 SQVTM and CDR2 ANQGSEA. V lost 6 bases and J lost 4; bases outside the gene matches: 4. The CDR3 contains 12 residues. The CDR3 region has the DNA TGCAGCGTCACACAGGGGGTAGAGACCCAGTACTTC. Translating gives CSVTQGVETQYF.

Only a few counts were recorded for this clone. This chain joins TRBV6-6 and TRBJ2-3; 7 nucleotides agree with TRBD2. Germline V gene data show CDR1 as MNHNY and CDR2 as SVGAGI (reference sequence). The CDR3 spans 14 residues. V gave up 8 bases and J gave up 5 bases; unmatched junction bases: 10. The CDR3 region has the DNA TGTGCCAGCGGCCTAGCGGCAACGGGAGATACGCAGTATTTT. Protein product: CASGLAATGDTQYF.

The chain has TRBV30 and TRBJ2-7; 7 positions agree with TRBD1. The CDR3 is 13 amino acids. Germline CDR1 and CDR2: GTSNPN and SVGIG (reference sequence). The V segment lost 1 base and the J segment 3 bases; nucleotides outside the gene matches: 3. The CDR3 nucleotides are TGTGCCTGGAGTGAAGGGACAGACTACGAGCAGTACTTC. Protein product: CAWSEGTDYEQYF.

The V and J genes are TRBV5-1 and TRBJ2-7, with TRBD1 matching 7 bases. The junction had 3 bases not matched to a gene; V was cut back by 3 bases and J by 3 bases. Germline-derived CDR1 and CDR2 are SGHRS and YFSETQ. The length of the CDR3 is 13 residues. The CDR3 DNA reads TGCGCCAGCAGCTCGGGACAGCTCTACGAGCAGTACTTC. Its protein product is CASSSGQLYEQYF.

The genes are TRBV5-4 and TRBJ1-4, with 8 bases lining up with TRBD1. The ends lost 0 bases at V and 8 bases at J; junction bases unmatched: 3. Germline values: CDR1 SGHNT, CDR2 YYREEE (reference sequence). The CDR3 sequence is 14 residues long. CDR3 sequence: CASSLVGQGEKLFF. CDR3 in DNA: TGTGCCAGCAGCTTGGTCGGACAGGGAGAAAAACTGTTTTTT.

The chain uses TRBV28 and TRBJ2-7, with 8 bases identical to TRBD1. The CDR3 extends over 14 amino acids. Per germline, CDR1 MDHEN and CDR2 SYDVKM. V was pared by 2 bases and J by 6 bases, with 6 bases of the junction left unmatched. The CDR3 spells CASSLEDRASEQYF. CDR3 nucleotide sequence: TGTGCCAGCAGTTTAGAGGACAGGGCGAGCGAGCAGTACTTC.

The chain links TRBV28 to TRBJ2-3, with 7 positions matching TRBD1. CDR1 and CDR2 (germline): MDHEN, SYDVKM. The CDR3 consists of 15 residues. Losses at the gene ends were 4 bases for V and 5 bases for J; bases not matched to a gene: 9. The CDR3 DNA reads TGTGCCAGCAGTTCTCCGACAGGGCAACAAGATACGCAGTATTTT. Protein product: CASSSPTGQQDTQYF.

This clone turned up a few times. This chain joins TRBV29-1 and TRBJ2-7, with D hard to call. The length of the CDR3 is 14 residues. Germline CDR1 reads SQVTM; CDR2 reads ANQGSEA. The V gene lost 1 base and the J gene lost 0 bases, with 10 bases spanning the gap. CDR3 DNA: TGCAGCGTTGAAGGTTTAGCTGCCTCCTACGAGCAGTACTTC. Protein: CSVEGLAASYEQYF.